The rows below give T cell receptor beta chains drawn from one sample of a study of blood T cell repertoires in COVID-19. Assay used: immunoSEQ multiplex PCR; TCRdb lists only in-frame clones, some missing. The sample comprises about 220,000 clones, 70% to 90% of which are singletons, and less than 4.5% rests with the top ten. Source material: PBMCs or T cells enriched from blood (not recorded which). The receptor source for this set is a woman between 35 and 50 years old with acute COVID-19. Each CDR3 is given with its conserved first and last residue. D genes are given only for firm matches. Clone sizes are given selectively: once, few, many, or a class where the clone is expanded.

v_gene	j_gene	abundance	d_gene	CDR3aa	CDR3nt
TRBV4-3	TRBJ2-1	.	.	CASSQDGAGEQFF	TGCGCCAGCAGCCAAGATGGGGCCGGCGAGCAGTTCTTC
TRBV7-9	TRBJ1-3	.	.	CASINPLGPPPSGNTIYF	TGTGCCAGCATCAACCCCCTTGGGCCACCCCCCTCTGGAAACACCATATATTTT
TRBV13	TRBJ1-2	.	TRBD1	CASSVGQGSSGYTF	TGTGCCAGCAGCGTCGGACAGGGTAGTTCTGGCTACACCTTC
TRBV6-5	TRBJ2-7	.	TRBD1	CASSRDRDLEQYF	TGTGCCAGCAGCCGGGACAGGGACCTCGAGCAGTACTTC
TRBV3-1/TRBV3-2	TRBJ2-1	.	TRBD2	CASSRHGLAGNYNEQFF	TGTGCCAGCAGCCGCCACGGACTAGCGGGGAATTACAATGAGCAGTTCTTC
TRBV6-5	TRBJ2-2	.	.	CASTTVSGTGELFF	TGTGCCAGCACCACAGTGTCAGGGACCGGGGAGCTGTTTTTT
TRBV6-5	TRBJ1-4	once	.	CATKENNEKLFF	TGTGCCACCAAAGAGAACAATGAAAAACTGTTTTTT
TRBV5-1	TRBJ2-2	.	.	CASSVAGAGGELFF	TGCGCCAGCAGCGTCGCGGGGGCGGGCGGGGAGCTGTTTTTT
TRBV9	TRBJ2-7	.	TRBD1	CASSVEGDSYEQYF	TGTGCCAGCAGCGTAGAGGGGGACAGCTACGAGCAGTACTTC
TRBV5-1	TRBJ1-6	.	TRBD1	CASSLTGGDNSPLHF	TGCGCCAGCAGCTTAACAGGGGGTGATAATTCACCCCTCCACTTT
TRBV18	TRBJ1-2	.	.	CASSPLATNYGYTF	TGTGCCAGCTCACCACTAGCAACTAACTATGGCTACACCTTC
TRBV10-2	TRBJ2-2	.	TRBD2	CASSGTSGGFTNTGELFF	TGCGCCAGCAGCGGGACTAGCGGGGGTTTTACGAACACCGGGGAGCTGTTTTTT
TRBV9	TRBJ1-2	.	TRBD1	CASSDGTVASYGYTF	TGTGCCAGCAGCGACGGGACAGTCGCTTCCTATGGCTACACCTTC
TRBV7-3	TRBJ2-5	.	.	CASSLRQEETQYF	TGTGCCAGCAGCTTAAGACAGGAAGAGACCCAGTACTTC
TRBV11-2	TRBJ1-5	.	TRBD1	CASSSHRGGQPQHF	TGTGCCAGCAGCTCTCACAGGGGAGGTCAGCCCCAGCATTTT
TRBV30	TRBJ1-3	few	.	CAWSVSDTIYF	TGTGCCTGGAGTGTATCGGACACCATATATTTT
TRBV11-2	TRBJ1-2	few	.	CASSAAGTHGYTF	TGTGCCAGCAGCGCCGCCGGGACACATGGCTACACCTTC
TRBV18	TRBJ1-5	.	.	CASSSLGGAQPQHF	TGTGCCAGCTCATCTCTTGGGGGGGCGCAGCCCCAGCATTTT
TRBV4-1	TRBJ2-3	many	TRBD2	CASSPSGLAGGHRDTQYF	TGCGCCAGCAGCCCCTCTGGACTAGCGGGGGGGCATAGAGATACGCAGTATTTT
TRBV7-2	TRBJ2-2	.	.	CASSLSVTNTGELFF	TGTGCCAGCAGCTTATCGGTAACGAACACCGGGGAGCTGTTTTTT
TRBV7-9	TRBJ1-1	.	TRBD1	CASSALTGGAFF	TGTGCCAGCAGCGCATTGACAGGGGGTGCTTTCTTT
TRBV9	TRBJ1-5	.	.	CASSVAGGTNQPQHF	TGTGCCAGCAGCGTAGCTGGGGGGACCAATCAGCCCCAGCATTTT
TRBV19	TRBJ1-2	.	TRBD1	CASSTPTGENYGYTF	TGTGCCAGTAGTACTCCGACAGGGGAAAACTATGGCTACACCTTC
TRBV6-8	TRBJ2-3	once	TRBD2	CASSRTSTDTQYF	TGTGCCAGCAGTAGGACTAGTACAGATACGCAGTATTTT
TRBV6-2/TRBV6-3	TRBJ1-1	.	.	CASSYSRVNTEAFF	TGTGCCAGCAGTTACTCGAGAGTGAACACTGAAGCTTTCTTT
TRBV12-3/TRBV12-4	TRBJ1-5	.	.	CASSSGVNQHF	TGTGCCAGCAGTTCGGGGGTGAACCAGCATTTT
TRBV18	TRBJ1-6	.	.	CASSPLGNLNSPLHF	TGTGCCAGCTCACCCCTCGGGAATTTAAATTCACCCCTCCACTTT
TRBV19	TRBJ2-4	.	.	CASTQGGIQYF	TGTGCCAGTACTCAGGGGGGCATTCAGTACTTC
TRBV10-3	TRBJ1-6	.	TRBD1	CAISARQGGSPLHF	TGTGCCATCAGTGCGAGACAGGGCGGTTCACCCCTCCACTTT
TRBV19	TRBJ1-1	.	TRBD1	CASSLRTGPTEAFF	TGTGCCAGTAGTCTCAGGACAGGGCCGACTGAAGCTTTCTTT
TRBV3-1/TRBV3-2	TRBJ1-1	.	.	CASSRQQGNTEAFF	TGTGCCAGCAGCCGCCAACAGGGGAACACTGAAGCTTTCTTT
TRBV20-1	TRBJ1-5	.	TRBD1	CSASQQGANVRNQPQHF	TGCAGTGCTAGTCAACAGGGGGCGAACGTCCGCAATCAGCCCCAGCATTTT
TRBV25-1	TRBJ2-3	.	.	CASSQRDWNTDTQYF	TGTGCCAGCAGTCAGAGGGACTGGAACACAGATACGCAGTATTTT
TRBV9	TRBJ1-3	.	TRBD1	CASSGTGRGNTIYF	TGTGCCAGCAGCGGGACAGGGCGTGGAAACACCATATATTTT
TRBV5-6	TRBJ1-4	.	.	CASSRRQTSATNEKLFF	TGTGCCAGCAGCCGTCGACAGACTTCTGCAACTAATGAAAAACTGTTTTTT
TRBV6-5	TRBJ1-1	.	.	CASSYYGTKTEAFF	TGTGCCAGCAGTTACTATGGGACAAAAACTGAAGCTTTCTTT
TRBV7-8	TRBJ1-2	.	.	CASSLAGFGGYGYTF	TGTGCCAGCAGCTTAGCGGGTTTCGGGGGCTATGGCTACACCTTC
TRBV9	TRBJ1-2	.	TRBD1	CASSPDPGQGIGYTF	TGTGCCAGCAGCCCCGATCCGGGACAGGGGATTGGCTACACCTTC
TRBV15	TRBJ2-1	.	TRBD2	CATSRGLTSEYNEQFF	TGTGCCACCAGCAGAGGACTAACTAGCGAGTACAATGAGCAGTTCTTC
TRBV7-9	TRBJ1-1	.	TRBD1	CASRTGSFPEAFF	TGTGCCAGCCGGACAGGGAGTTTCCCTGAAGCTTTCTTT
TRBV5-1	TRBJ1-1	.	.	CASSLTGTPNTEAFF	TGCGCCAGCAGCTTGACAGGTACTCCGAACACTGAAGCTTTCTTT